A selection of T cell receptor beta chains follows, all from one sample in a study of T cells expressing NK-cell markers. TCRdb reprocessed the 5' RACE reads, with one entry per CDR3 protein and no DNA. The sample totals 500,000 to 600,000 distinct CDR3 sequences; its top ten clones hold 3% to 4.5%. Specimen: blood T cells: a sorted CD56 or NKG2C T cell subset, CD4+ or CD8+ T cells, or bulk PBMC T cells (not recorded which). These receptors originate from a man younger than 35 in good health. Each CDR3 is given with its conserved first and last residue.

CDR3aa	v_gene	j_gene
CASISSGGLEQYF	TRBV28	TRBJ2-7
CASKDPGQGGQPQHF	TRBV28	TRBJ1-5
CSVVKGQGPTDTQYF	TRBV29-1	TRBJ2-3
CASSPAVANGYTF	TRBV7-2	TRBJ1-2
CASSLRLAGLHEQFF	TRBV12-3/TRBV12-4	TRBJ2-1
CASGFQYHGYTF	TRBV5-1	TRBJ1-2
CSVLGNSLYGYTF	TRBV29-1	TRBJ1-2
CASSQRTSGYYSYNEQFF	TRBV27	TRBJ2-1
CASSLEGGGSPSNEQFF	TRBV11-2	TRBJ2-1
CATNSGANDEQYF	TRBV15	TRBJ2-7
CASSQDSGVSYEQYF	TRBV4-3	TRBJ2-7
CASSWDTNTEAFF	TRBV12-3/TRBV12-4	TRBJ1-1
CASRGPLARVGEQFF	TRBV7-9	TRBJ2-1
CASTPPWGETQYF	TRBV28	TRBJ2-5
CSARENSYGADTQYF	TRBV20-1	TRBJ2-3
CASSLAVLAVYNEQFF	TRBV5-1	TRBJ2-1